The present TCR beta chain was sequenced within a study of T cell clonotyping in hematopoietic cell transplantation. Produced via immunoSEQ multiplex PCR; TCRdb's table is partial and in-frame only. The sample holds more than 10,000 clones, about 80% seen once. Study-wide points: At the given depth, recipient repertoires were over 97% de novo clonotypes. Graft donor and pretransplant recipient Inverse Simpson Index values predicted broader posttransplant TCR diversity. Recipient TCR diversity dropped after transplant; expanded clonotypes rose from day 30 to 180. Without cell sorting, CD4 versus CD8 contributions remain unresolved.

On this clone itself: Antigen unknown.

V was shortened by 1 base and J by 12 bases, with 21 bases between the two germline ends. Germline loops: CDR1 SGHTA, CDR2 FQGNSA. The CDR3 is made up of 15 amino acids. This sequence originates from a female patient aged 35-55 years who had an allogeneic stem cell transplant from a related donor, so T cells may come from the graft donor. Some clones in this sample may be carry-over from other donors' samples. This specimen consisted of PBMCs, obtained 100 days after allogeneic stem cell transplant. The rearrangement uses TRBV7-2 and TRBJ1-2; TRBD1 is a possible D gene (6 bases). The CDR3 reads CASSLDGGGLEGHTF. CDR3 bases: TGTGCCAGCAGCTTAGATGGAGGGGGGCTTGAAGGCCACACCTTC.